This TCR beta chain was recorded in a study of blood T cell repertoires in COVID-19. Study-wide context: The origin of the acute and convalescent COVID-19 samples was the United States, Italy and Spain. T cells, B-cell-depleted T cells, or PBMCs provided the cDNA or gDNA that served as material.

Original processing methods: The assay estimated nucleated cells by amplifying reference gene primers. Assay: immunoSEQ multiplex PCR; the TCRdb copy retains only in-frame clones and omits some. Clonal size and the V and J genes are those of that table, whereas D and trimming came from the DNA. The sample consists of around 120,000 clones, over 65% of them appearing once. Germline CDR1 is MDHEN and CDR2 is SYDVKM. V lost 4 bases and J lost 6, with 11 bases in between. There are 13 residues in the CDR3. This TCR came from a man between 65 and 85 years old with acute or convalescent COVID-19. V is TRBV28 and J is TRBJ2-3; D call uncertain. The material sequenced was peripheral blood. CDR3 DNA sequence: TGTGCCAGCAGTTATCAGGTTATGGATACGCAGTATTTT. Translation: CASSYQVMDTQYF.